Shown below are 18 T cell receptor beta chains from a single sample sequenced in a study of T-cell memory formation after mild COVID-19. TCRdb recomputed calls from the 5' RACE reads with MiXCR, one row per CDR3 protein. The sample has more than 150,000 distinct CDR3 sequences; roughly 18% are singletons. Sequencing was done on a sample of PBMCs or a T cell subset sorted from them (not recorded which). These receptors were collected from a man younger than 35 who had mild COVID-19 (a few samples of this study predate the infection). Cell type and time point are not known.

This clonotype was observed many times. The V gene is TRBV5-6, the J gene TRBJ1-6, with D tentatively TRBD1 (5 bases). The CDR3 contains 17 residues. V was shortened by 0 bases and J by 8 bases, with 18 bases between the two germline ends. CDR1 and CDR2 (germline): SGHDT, YYEEEE. The CDR3 bases are TGTGCCAGCAGCTTGGGGCCCGGACATCCTGCGTATTCACCCCTCCACTTT. Its protein is CASSLGPGHPAYSPLHF.

This clonotype was detected a few times. The J gene is TRBJ1-2, the V gene TRBV2, with D maybe TRBD1 (6 bases). CDR3 size: 14 residues. The germline V gene encodes CDR1 SNHLY and CDR2 FYNNEI. The V end was cut by 11 bases, the J end by 0 bases, with 16 bases between. CDR3 sequence reads: CAYHGGNTNYGYTF. CDR3 nucleotides: TGTGCCTATCACGGGGGCAATACTAACTATGGCTACACCTTC.

The sample holds a few counts of this clonotype. This chain links TRBV20-1 with TRBJ2-7; D not resolved. V was shortened by 2 bases and J by 3 bases, with 11 bases between the two germline ends. This CDR3 is built from 13 residues. Looked up from germline, CDR1 is DFQATT and CDR2 is SNEGSKA (reference sequence). Here the CDR3 DNA reads TGCAGTGCTAGAAGGCCGGAAAACTACGAGCAGTACGTC. It codes for CSARRPENYEQYV.

V is TRBV24-1 and J is TRBJ1-1; TRBD1 aligns across 7 bases. The length of the CDR3 is 15 residues. Germline lookup yields CDR1 KGHDR and CDR2 SFDVKD. Unmatched junction bases numbered 7, after V lost 4 bases and J lost 3 bases. The CDR3 DNA reads as TGTGCCACCAGTGACCCAGCCAGGGGGGACACTGAAGCTTTCTTT. Protein sequence: CATSDPARGDTEAFF.

V and J are TRBV5-1 and TRBJ1-4, with 8 bases matching TRBD1. Germline CDR1 and CDR2: SGHRS and YFSETQ. V shed 4 bases, J shed 8 bases, and the junction held 7 bases outside the gene matches. CDR3 size: 14 residues. In nucleotides, the CDR3 is TGCGCCAGCAGCGGGGGACAGGTTCGGGAAAAACTGTTTTTT. It is translated as CASSGGQVREKLFF.

This clonotype was recorded a few times. The V call is TRBV5-6, the J call TRBJ2-1; the match to TRBD2 covers 9 bases. V lost 0 bases and J lost 2; bases outside the gene matches: 6. CDR1 SGHDT and CDR2 YYEEEE come from the germline V gene. There are 17 residues in the CDR3. The CDR3 sequence: CASSLVYLAGTYNEQFF. The CDR3 DNA is TGTGCCAGCAGCTTGGTTTATCTAGCGGGGACCTACAATGAGCAGTTCTTC. Filled out from reference TRBV5-6 and TRBJ2-1, the complete variable domain reads DAGVTQSPTHLIKTRGQQVTLRCSPKSGHDTVSWYQQALGQGPQFIFQYYEEEERQRGNFPDRFSGHQFPNYSSELNVNALLLGDSALYLCASSLVYLAGTYNEQFFGPGTRLTVL.

This chain connects TRBV6-5 to TRBJ2-5; D unclear. Germline-derived CDR1 and CDR2 are MNHEY and SVGAGI. The CDR3 runs to 13 residues. The ends were cut back, 5 bases at V and 2 bases at J, with 9 bases in the middle. This chain's CDR3 is CASSHQPQETQYF. Here the CDR3 DNA reads TGTGCCAGCAGTCACCAACCACAAGAGACCCAGTACTTC.

The chain joins TRBV6-2 or TRBV6-3 to TRBJ1-6, with D tentatively TRBD1 (5 bases). V was clipped by 5 bases and J by 8 bases, with 16 bases between them. From germline, CDR1 is MNHEY and CDR2 SVGEGT. The CDR3 sequence is 15 residues long. CDR3 nucleotide sequence: TGTGCCAGCAGTAAACAGGCGGTTCTACATTCACCCCTCCACTTT. It specifies CASSKQAVLHSPLHF.

J is TRBJ2-1 and V is TRBV5-1, with D possibly TRBD1 on 5 matching bases. Germline lookup yields CDR1 SGHRS and CDR2 YFSETQ. This CDR3 is 16 amino acids long. The V and J ends lost 7 bases and 0 bases respectively, with 17 bases between them. CDR3 coding DNA: TGCGCCAGCTCCACGATGGGGCTTAACTCCTACAATGAGCAGTTCTTC. This encodes CASSTMGLNSYNEQFF.

This clonotype was counted at least ten times. The chain has TRBV6-6 and TRBJ2-7; 9 positions match TRBD1. Unmatched junction bases numbered 5, after V lost 5 bases and J lost 3 bases. Germline lookup yields CDR1 MNHNY and CDR2 SVGAGI (reference sequence). The CDR3 runs 14 residues. The CDR3 region has the DNA TGTGCCAGCAGTGATCCGGGACAGGGCTACGAGCAGTACTTC. This sequence encodes CASSDPGQGYEQYF.

This sequence joins TRBV4-1 and TRBJ2-3; the D gene is possibly TRBD2 (5 bases). This CDR3 comprises 14 residues. V lost 1 base and J 5 bases, leaving 10 bases between the germline ends. Germline assignment: CDR1 MGHRA and CDR2 YSYEKL. Here the CDR3 reads CASSQVGRKDTQYF. The CDR3 DNA reads TGCGCCAGCAGCCAAGTTGGGAGAAAAGATACGCAGTATTTT.

This clonotype was picked up a small number of times. The chain has TRBV29-1 and TRBJ1-1; 10 bases match TRBD1. The CDR3 is made up of 14 amino acids. V was clipped by 7 bases and J by 6 bases; unmatched bases: 11. Per the germline V gene, CDR1 is SQVTM and CDR2 is ANQGSEA. CDR3 residues: CSAQEDRGASEAFF. The CDR3 DNA is TGCAGCGCCCAGGAGGACAGGGGGGCCTCTGAAGCTTTCTTT. Complete variable domain (other parts from reference TRBV29-1 and TRBJ1-1): SAVISQKPSRDICQRGTSLTIQCQVDSQVTMMFWYRQQPGQSLTLIATANQGSEATYESGFVIDKFPISRPNLTFSTLTVSNMSPEDSSIYLCSAQEDRGASEAFFGQGTRLTVV.

The chain couples TRBV20-1 to TRBJ2-2, with a weak D call TRBD2 (6 bases). The V and J ends lost 1 base and 4 bases respectively, with 16 bases between them. CDR1 DFQATT and CDR2 SNEGSKA come from the germline V gene (reference sequence). The CDR3 loop spans 16 amino acids. CDR3 coding DNA: TGCAGTGCTAGAGGCCTCAGGAGGGGCCCCACCGGGGAGCTGTTTTTT. This codes for CSARGLRRGPTGELFF.

This clonotype was observed many times. This rearrangement joins TRBV27 to TRBJ1-4; D unclear. The germline CDR1 and CDR2 sequences are MNHEY and SMNVEV (reference sequence). Trimming removed 5 bases from V and 7 bases from J, with 17 bases in between. This CDR3 is 15 amino acids long. The CDR3, as DNA: TGTGCCAGCAGTCCATGGGCCACCCGTGGTGAAAAACTGTTTTTT. Translated, it gives CASSPWATRGEKLFF.

The sample holds a few counts of this clonotype. The V gene is TRBV27, the J gene TRBJ1-6; D is uncertain. Trimming cost V 6 bases and J 7 bases, with 13 bases left between them. Germline values: CDR1 MNHEY, CDR2 SMNVEV (reference sequence). CDR3 length: 14 amino acids. DNA of the CDR3: TGTGCCAGCAGAGACCGGGCGGGGAATTCACCCCTCCACTTT. Translation gives CASRDRAGNSPLHF.

The rearrangement uses TRBV28 and TRBJ2-3, with no clear D. Trimming took off 7 bases at V and 5 bases at J, with 13 bases between the two ends. The germline gives CDR1 MDHEN, CDR2 SYDVKM. This CDR3 is built from 13 residues. The CDR3 reads CASTPGTEDTQYF. CDR3 nucleotides: TGTGCCAGCACCCCCGGAACAGAAGATACGCAGTATTTT.

The rearrangement links TRBV30 to TRBJ2-7, with 8 bases that match TRBD1. CDR3 length: 13 amino acids. Trimming at V came to 4 bases and at J to 6 bases, leaving 8 bases not matched to a gene. The germline gives CDR1 GTSNPN, CDR2 SVGIG (reference sequence). The CDR3 reads CAWTRTGTGEQYF. The CDR3 DNA reads as TGTGCCTGGACCCGGACAGGGACGGGCGAGCAGTACTTC.

This clonotype was counted at least ten times. V usage is TRBV9 and J usage is TRBJ1-2; unclear D gene. This CDR3 region has 16 residues. The germline V gene encodes CDR1 SGDLS and CDR2 YYNGEE. The V gene lost 0 bases and the J gene lost 5 bases, with 17 bases spanning the gap. DNA of the CDR3: TGTGCCAGCAGCGTAGAATATCCGGAGGGCCGTTATGGCTACACCTTC. The encoded protein is CASSVEYPEGRYGYTF.